One sample yielded the 22 T cell receptor beta chains listed below, sequenced in a study of OX40 agonist ivuxolimab in advanced cancers. Some clones are missing from TCRdb's copy, which holds only in-frame ones; the method was immunoSEQ multiplex PCR. The table shows 30,000 or so clones, with 90% occurring only once. Source: CD4+ or CD8+ T cells sorted from blood, taken in a trial of the OX40 agonist ivuxolimab. All receptors come from an adult with an advanced solid tumor such as melanoma, head and neck, liver or kidney cancer.

V and J are TRBV27 and TRBJ2-7; D call uncertain. Per the germline V gene, CDR1 is MNHEY and CDR2 is SMNVEV (reference sequence). The CDR3 has 13 residues. Trimming stripped 0 bases from V and 2 bases from J, with 5 bases between. CDR3 coding DNA: TGTGCCAGCAGTTTATCGTACGCCTACGAGCAGTACTTC. Translation gives CASSLSYAYEQYF.

This sequence joins TRBV6-1 and TRBJ2-3; 7 nucleotides match TRBD2. This CDR3 contains 15 residues. Germline CDR1 reads MNHNS; CDR2 reads SASEGT. V shed 5 bases, J shed 2 bases, and the junction held 7 bases outside the gene matches. The DNA for the CDR3 is TGTGCCAGCAGTCTATTAGGGACTAACACAGATACGCAGTATTTT. Encoded protein: CASSLLGTNTDTQYF.

This chain links TRBV5-4 with TRBJ2-7, with 7 bases matching TRBD2. This CDR3 is 15 amino acids long. Germline values: CDR1 SGHNT, CDR2 YYREEE (reference sequence). Trimming removed 4 bases from V and 5 bases from J; junction bases left unmatched: 12. The DNA of the CDR3 is TGTGCCAGCAGCCCCATAGGCGGGAGTGTTAACGAGCAGTACTTC. As protein: CASSPIGGSVNEQYF.

This rearrangement joins TRBV6-5 to TRBJ1-5; possibly TRBD1 for D (5 bases). Trimming left V 5 bases short and J 4 bases short, with 15 bases between. In germline, CDR1 is MNHEY, CDR2 SVGAGI. The CDR3 consists of 15 residues. DNA of the CDR3: TGTGCCAGCAGTGGCCTGTTCGGGGCGAATCAGCCCCAGCATTTT. This codes for CASSGLFGANQPQHF.

The CDR3 DNA sequence: TGCAGCGTTGCTTGGACAGGGGAGACCCAGTACTTC. This codes for CSVAWTGETQYF. The genes are TRBV29-1 and TRBJ2-5; 8 bases agree with TRBD1. The CDR3 totals 12 residues. Trimming removed 4 bases from V and 5 bases from J; junction bases left unmatched: 3. Germline CDR1 is SQVTM and CDR2 is ANQGSEA.

Only one count was recorded for this clone. The chain couples TRBV11-2 to TRBJ2-1; TRBD1 aligns across 8 bases. This CDR3 is 16 amino acids long. With 2 bases clipped from V and 8 bases from J, the junction kept 11 bases outside the gene matches. Germline V gene data show CDR1 as SGHAT and CDR2 as FQNNGV. This chain's CDR3 is CASSLILVQGGDEQFF. As DNA, the CDR3 is TGTGCCAGCAGCTTAATACTGGTACAGGGGGGCGATGAGCAGTTCTTC.

This clone is termed large. The chain joins TRBV15 to TRBJ2-7; no definite D call. The germline gives CDR1 LNHNV, CDR2 YYDKDF (reference sequence). The CDR3 contains 14 residues. V was clipped by 4 bases and J by 0 bases, with 10 bases between them. CDR3 amino acids: CATSKRVSSYEQYF. As DNA, the CDR3 is TGTGCCACCAGCAAACGAGTGAGCTCCTACGAGCAGTACTTC.

This sequence joins TRBV19 and TRBJ2-3, with D perhaps TRBD2 (5 bases). The V end lost 1 base, the J end lost 2 bases, and 10 bases lay between the germline ends. CDR1 is LNHDA and CDR2 is SQIVND in the germline V gene (reference sequence). The CDR3 consists of 15 residues. The CDR3 region has the DNA TGTGCCAGTAGTATAGGGCGGGCCAACACAGATACGCAGTATTTT. It codes for CASSIGRANTDTQYF.

This clone was picked up one time. This chain connects TRBV4-3 to TRBJ2-5, with 12 bases that match TRBD2. Germline-derived CDR1 and CDR2 are LGHNA and YSLEER. V dropped 0 bases and J dropped 2; count of bases not matched to a gene: 10. This CDR3 comprises 19 residues. The CDR3 region has the DNA TGCGCCAGCAGCCAAGATCGAGGACTAGCGGGAACAGAGCAAGAGACCCAGTACTTC. Protein sequence: CASSQDRGLAGTEQETQYF.

The V call is TRBV7-9, the J call TRBJ2-7; weak D call: TRBD1 (5 bases). Germline assignment: CDR1 SEHNR and CDR2 FQNEAQ (reference sequence). The CDR3 has 13 amino acids. V was clipped by 2 bases and J by 5 bases, with 10 bases between them. The CDR3, as DNA: TGTGCCAGCAGCTTAATCAGGGAAGACGAGCAGTACTTC. This encodes CASSLIREDEQYF.

V gene TRBV19 combines with J gene TRBJ2-5, with D possibly matching TRBD1 (6 bases). The DNA end is a closer match to TRBJ2-7, so the J assignment may be wrong. This CDR3 region has 16 residues. CDR1 is LNHDA, CDR2 SQIVND, per germline (reference sequence). CDR3 nucleotides: TGTGCCAGTAGCATCGACCTCTTAGGCAGGGGATCCGAGCAGTACTTC. Translation gives CASSIDLLGRGSEQYF.

This clone appeared a single time. The rearrangement links TRBV7-9 to TRBJ2-7; possibly TRBD1 for D (6 bases). This CDR3 comprises 12 residues. Germline assignment: CDR1 SEHNR and CDR2 FQNEAQ (reference sequence). V gave up 1 base and J gave up 9 bases, with 10 bases separating them. The CDR3 sequence: CASSLGETGQYF. The CDR3 region has the DNA TGTGCCAGCAGCTTAGGGGAGACAGGGCAGTACTTC.

The count of this clone is one. The V and J genes are TRBV15 and TRBJ1-4, with TRBD1 as a possible D gene (6 bases). Germline values: CDR1 LNHNV, CDR2 YYDKDF (reference sequence). The CDR3 has 12 residues. V dropped 10 bases and J dropped 8 bases, with 14 bases sitting between them. The CDR3 DNA sequence: TGTGCCATTACAGGGTTCGAAGAAAAACTGTTTTTT. Translated, it gives CAITGFEEKLFF.

The J gene is TRBJ1-3, the V gene TRBV10-3; no clear D. Trimming took off 1 base at V and 1 base at J, with 8 bases between the two ends. The CDR3 extends over 15 amino acids. From germline, CDR1 is ENHRY and CDR2 SYGVKD. Written as DNA, the CDR3 is TGTGCCATCAGTGAGTGGAGGGAATCTGGAAACACCATATATTTT. Amino acids: CAISEWRESGNTIYF.

The chain has TRBV16 and TRBJ2-1, with D possibly matching TRBD2 (6 bases). Germline V gives CDR1 KGHSY, CDR2 FQNENV. The V and J ends lost 3 bases and 2 bases respectively, with 11 bases between them. The CDR3 contains 15 residues. CDR3 DNA: TGTGCCAGCAGCCAGGACTACCTGCCCTACAATGAGCAGTTCTTC. Translation gives CASSQDYLPYNEQFF. The full variable domain, rest sourced from reference TRBV16 and TRBJ2-1, is GEEVAQTPKHLVRGEGQKAKLYCAPIKGHSYVFWYQQVLKNEFKFLISFQNENVFDETGMPKERFSAKCLPNSPCSLEIQATKLEDSAVYFCASSQDYLPYNEQFFGPGTRLTVL.

The rearrangement joins TRBV7-6 to TRBJ2-7; D might be TRBD2 (5 bases). CDR3 size: 16 residues. Germline values: CDR1 SGHVS, CDR2 FNYEAQ. V lost 2 bases to trimming and J lost 5 bases, with 19 bases between them. Here the CDR3 DNA reads TGTGCCAGCAGCTTAAGGGCCCCGAGGGAAATTCACGAGCAGTACTTC. Its protein product is CASSLRAPREIHEQYF.

This clone has more than one count but fewer than ten. The V call is TRBV19, the J call TRBJ1-1; 7 bases agree with TRBD1. This CDR3 has 13 amino acids. In germline, CDR1 is LNHDA, CDR2 SQIVND (reference sequence). Unmatched junction bases numbered 6, after V lost 5 bases and J lost 6 bases. The CDR3 loop is CASSLRQGPEAFF. The CDR3 nucleotides are TGTGCCAGTAGTCTTCGACAGGGCCCTGAAGCTTTCTTT.

This clone was observed a handful of times. V and J are TRBV5-1 and TRBJ2-7; D is ambiguous. The CDR3 length is 15 residues. CDR1 and CDR2 from the germline V gene are SGHRS and YFSETQ. Trimming pared 0 bases from V and 5 bases from J, leaving 15 bases between. CDR3 protein: CASSLALLTHDEQYF. CDR3 sequence (DNA): TGCGCCAGCAGCTTGGCCTTACTAACCCATGACGAGCAGTACTTC.

V and J are TRBV10-3 and TRBJ2-7; D is uncertain. Trimming removed 2 bases from V and 2 bases from J, with 4 bases in between. Germline CDR1 reads ENHRY; CDR2 reads SYGVKD. CDR3 length: 12 amino acids. The chain's CDR3 is CAISEPPYEQYF. CDR3 bases: TGTGCCATCAGTGAGCCCCCCTACGAGCAGTACTTC.

V usage is TRBV5-1 and J usage is TRBJ1-1; 11 bases are a match to TRBD1. Germline V CDR1 and CDR2: SGHRS, YFSETQ. V dropped 1 base and J dropped 1; count of bases not matched to a gene: 9. The CDR3 is made up of 18 amino acids. The CDR3 DNA reads as TGCGCCAGCAGCTTGTCCTGGACAGGGGGCGACCGGAACACTGAAGCTTTCTTT. This gives the protein CASSLSWTGGDRNTEAFF.

The chain links TRBV9 to TRBJ2-1; 10 nucleotides match TRBD2. This CDR3 is 17 amino acids long. Per the germline V gene, CDR1 is SGDLS and CDR2 is YYNGEE. V dropped 0 bases and J dropped 0; count of bases not matched to a gene: 3. DNA for the CDR3: TGTGCCAGCAGCGTAGCTAGCGGGAGCGTCTCCTACAATGAGCAGTTCTTC. Protein sequence: CASSVASGSVSYNEQFF.

The chain carries TRBV7-9 and TRBJ2-1, with D possibly being TRBD2 (5 bases). V was pared by 7 bases and J by 0 bases, with 16 bases between. CDR1 and CDR2 from the germline V gene are SEHNR and FQNEAQ (reference sequence). The CDR3 covers 16 residues. CDR3 DNA: TGTGCCAGCACTTGGCGGGCCATGAGCTCCTACAATGAGCAGTTCTTC. Protein sequence: CASTWRAMSSYNEQFF.